This T cell receptor beta chain appears in the sequencing data of a study of cytomegalovirus exposure and HLA in healthy donors. There were likely unrecorded immune exposures, though donors were nominally healthy when sampled. The germline gives CDR1 MNHEY, CDR2 SVGAGI. V dropped 4 bases and J dropped 0 bases, with 10 bases sitting between them. This CDR3 comprises 15 residues. The study's findings and limits: Confirmation was obtained in vitro that a few CMV-associated chains are specific for CMV antigens. From TCR beta sequences, most subjects' HLA-A and HLA-B alleles were reportedly predicted accurately.

Primers for the PCR totalled 60 Vbeta and 13 Jbeta. Here immunoSEQ multiplex PCR was the method, and the copy in TCRdb shows in-frame clones only, minus some. Of 75,000 to 80,000 clones listed, approximately 70% are singletons. Concerning this clone itself: Antigen: not known.

The sequence derives from a man in his 60s in good health and CMV-seropositive. The chain has TRBV6-5 and TRBJ2-1, with D tentatively TRBD2 (5 bases). Sequencing input: PBMCs. The CDR3 coding sequence is TGTGCCAGCAGTTTAGAAGGGAGCTCCTACAATGAGCAGTTCTTC. It is translated as CASSLEGSSYNEQFF.